A single sample gave rise to the 3 T cell receptor beta chains below, sequenced in a study of blood T cell repertoires in COVID-19. TCRdb's table, derived via immunoSEQ multiplex PCR, lists solely in-frame clones and lacks some. This sample carries about 170,000 clones, around 85% of them seen once, and the ten largest clones take around 7%. The sequencing sample was made of peripheral blood. These receptor sequences come from a man older than 75 with COVID-19, enrolled during active disease.

This clone is a singleton in its sample. The rearrangement joins TRBV29-1 to TRBJ1-4, with a weak D call TRBD1 (6 bases). V was trimmed by 6 bases and J by 3 bases, leaving 14 bases between them. CDR1 SQVTM and CDR2 ANQGSEA come from the germline V gene. This CDR3 spans 14 amino acids. DNA for the CDR3: TGCAGCGTCAAAAGGGGGGGAGCTAATGAAAAACTGTTTTTT. It encodes CSVKRGGANEKLFF.

This sequence joins TRBV6-4 and TRBJ1-1, with D possibly matching TRBD1 (6 bases). Trimming took off 2 bases at V and 3 bases at J, with 10 bases between the two ends. CDR1 is MRHNA, CDR2 SNTAGT, per germline. The length of the CDR3 is 14 residues. CDR3 nucleotides: TGTGCCAGCAGTGACCGGGCAGGGGACACTGAAGCTTTCTTT. Encoded protein: CASSDRAGDTEAFF.

This clone was seen a handful of times. The chain joins TRBV5-1 to TRBJ2-5; 7 bases map to TRBD1. Losses at the gene ends were 0 bases for V and 0 bases for J; bases not matched to a gene: 2. Per germline, CDR1 SGHRS and CDR2 YFSETQ. The CDR3 is made up of 15 amino acids. CDR3: CASSLDGQDQETQYF. The CDR3 DNA sequence: TGCGCCAGCAGCTTGGATGGACAGGACCAAGAGACCCAGTACTTC.